This TCR beta chain was observed in a study of cytomegalovirus exposure and HLA in healthy donors (dated by TCRdb to about 2017). Notes on the research overall: According to an earlier analysis of 550 to 700 of the donors, 150 million to 200 million T cells yielded roughly 100 million unique TCR beta sequences and approximately 280 Gb of sequence data. An earlier analysis of several hundred of the donors applied high-throughput TCR beta sequencing to assess whether each TCR beta V gene segment acted as functional or pseudogenic. Donor age, sex, ethnicity and CMV serostatus were compiled alongside the repertoire data. Of the roughly 410 genotyped donors, 65% to 90% were placed in the genetic ancestry cluster associated with self-reported Caucasian donors. Because of strong linkage in the cohort, 5 or 6 DR-DQ haplotypes were treated as single units for association and clustering. Besides the first cohort of approximately 670 subjects, a separate validation cohort made up of over 100 different subjects was used. A later genetic analysis took genome-wide SNP genotypes for about 55% of the roughly 700 donors and used that subset as a discovery cohort. Among approximately 370 genotyped donors of the cohort, an average of about 240,000 unique TCR beta nucleotide sequences was sequenced per donor, of which about 19% were non-productive. The number of donors typed differed by locus, with about 629-640 for A, B, C, DRB1 and DQB1, around 500 for DQA1, nearly 610 for DPA1, and over 400 for DPB1. Both class I and class II loci were covered by HLA typing, at four-digit resolution. The study combined high-throughput TCR immunosequencing, statistical association of individual TCRs with disease status, and machine learning to predict cytomegalovirus infection status. In a later analysis, previously published TCR beta repertoires from about 670 donors were re-analyzed and high-resolution HLA genotyping was added so that TCR occurrence patterns could be studied. All discovery cohort repertoires had been generated using a single sequencing platform. The aim of the study was to test whether cataloging public T cell receptors could identify signatures of past pathogen exposure. An early release covering roughly 580 HLA-typed donors comprised about 290 gigabases of sequencing data and approximately 80 million unique TCR sequences. Using immunosequencing, the study profiled T cell repertoires from approximately 700 subjects and related those repertoires to cytomegalovirus serostatus. Rather than using new phenotypic data, the later analysis identified candidate immune exposures from TCR beta sequences and from how often those sequences occurred across donors. The paper as a whole reports these results and caveats: Linkage disequilibrium might explain the correlated functional status among segregating V segments, but an unknown experimental factor could not be excluded. Most CMV-associated TCR beta chains appeared to be HLA-restricted in a later analysis, and the HLA associations seemed to be driven largely by CMV exposure. When HLA alleles, especially DR and DQ, strongly co-occurred, TCR associations were difficult to assign to individual alleles. Because the 87-base-pair reads could not distinguish some IMGT-functional V segments, including TRBV6-2 and TRBV6-3, those segments were excluded. In a later analysis, HLA-associated TCR beta chains showed more clonal expansion and lower generation probabilities than non-associated chains that were equally common. HLA typing was unavailable for some donors at each locus, so association tests used only the typed subset. In an earlier analysis of 450 to 750 of the donors, most TCR beta V segments appeared in productive rearrangements about 87% or about 30% of the time, broadly matching IMGT annotations. A further reported finding was that TCR beta sequences accurately predicted the HLA-A and HLA-B alleles for most subjects in the first cohort. For the cohort, immune exposure information was limited to CMV serostatus. According to a later genetic analysis, donors in an Asian-associated ancestry cluster had fewer N-insertions in productive TCRs than the approximately 690-donor mean. In this cohort, only TCR beta chains were sequenced, and detectable features were limited by the absence of alpha or paired-chain data. A later analysis associated about 17,000 TCR beta sequences with specific HLA alleles at a false discovery rate of 0.05. A group of highly shared sequence variants was considered likely to be a technical artifact of the sequencing pipeline. A later analysis reported that several top co-occurrence clusters appeared linked to parvovirus B19, influenza, CMV and Epstein-Barr virus. The classifier was reported to diagnose cytomegalovirus status with high specificity and sensitivity in both the original cohort and the validation cohort. V-gene and J-gene trimming of TCR beta chains was associated with a missense DCLRE1C variant in a later genetic analysis, and the association was replicated in an independent cohort. A total of some 180 TCR beta chains were listed by the study as associated with cytomegalovirus. It was suggested by the authors that the approach could potentially be generalized to other disease states and immunological phenotypes. In a later analysis, TCR association rates were found to vary across HLA loci, with the most associated TCRs seen for DRB1 alleles and the fewest for HLA-C alleles. The earlier analysis of 587 of the donors excluded 15 to 20 rarely observed V segments, including chromosome 9 orphons, because counts were too low. While some public TCRs were present in many individuals, most TCR sequences turned up only very rarely across donors. A few of the identified cytomegalovirus-associated TCR beta chains were confirmed in vitro to be specific for cytomegalovirus antigens. Presence/absence analyses assumed roughly uniform sequencing depth across donors, an assumption that may not hold.

Concerning this clone itself: Its antigen target is currently unknown. Base qualities are not provided; no much larger clone lies one nucleotide away. The sample contains more than one DNA sequence encoding this CDR3.

Cut back by 4 bases and 4 bases, the V and J ends lie 12 bases apart. The germline V gene yields SGHRS for CDR1 and YFSETQ for CDR2. There are 13 amino acids in the CDR3, from cysteine to phenylalanine inclusive. The DNA shown is the 39-base CDR3, in frame from base 1. Libraries were made using the immunoSEQ multiplex PCR assay. For the multiplex PCR, a mixture combining 60 forward primers for TCR Vbeta segments and 13 reverse primers for TCR Jbeta segments was used. A multiplex PCR assay on genomic DNA amplified the CDR3 region of rearranged TCR beta genes. The Illumina HiSeq System was used to sequence the amplified TCR beta libraries as 87-base-pair reads. The authors' analysis ran thus. In a later analysis, 77 million or so unique TCR beta chains were counted across the approximately 640 repertoires, and around 10 million of these chains were shared by at least two donors. A nearest-neighbor algorithm error-corrected the raw reads and collapsed the reads into unique sequences, merging closely related sequences to remove PCR and sequencing errors. CDR3 sequences were aligned to IMGT reference sequences to assign V, D and J gene segments. For a sequence to be retained, a match of at least six nucleotides to both a V gene segment and a J gene segment was required. A rearrangement was called productive if the CDR3 had no stop codons and remained in frame with V and J, and every other rearrangement was called non-productive. CDR3 was defined by IMGT convention, running from the second conserved V-encoded cysteine to the conserved J-encoded phenylalanine. The earlier analysis of about 590 of the donors excluded sequences that lacked an unambiguous match to a single V gene segment. An earlier analysis of 550 to 650 of the donors classified V segments as functional when productive rearrangements were above 56.7% and as segregating when the standard deviation between donors was above 5%. A statistical classification framework was built for diagnosing cytomegalovirus status from the catalog of TCR beta chain sequences. V and J gene assignment, in a later analysis, came from comparing TCR nucleotide sequences with IMGT/GENE-DB human TR gene sequences. Using the TCRdist pipeline, a later analysis assigned CDR3 sequences along with most-parsimonious VDJ recombination scenarios. In a later analysis, every TCR beta chain was defined by the combination of its CDR3 amino acid sequence and its V-gene family, and reads without a unique V-gene family were dropped. In a later analysis, around 650 highly shared, low-generation-probability nucleotide sequences were removed to address suspected cross-contamination and a sequencing artifact. In a later analysis, a clonal expansion index for each public chain was calculated from normalized within-repertoire ranks of inferred template counts. In a later analysis, generation probabilities were computed with a VDJ recombination model fitted to out-of-frame rearrangements, and the resulting probabilities were checked against IGoR. Hypergeometric tests were used in a later analysis to score TCR-TCR, TCR-HLA and TCR-CMV co-occurrence, with a repertoire-size bias correction applied to the TCR pairs. False discovery rates were estimated in a later analysis by permuting HLA or CMV assignments 20 times. In a later analysis, co-occurring TCRs were grouped using DBSCAN, with TCRdist sequence similarity added in when clustering inside HLA-allele-positive subsets. Co-occurrence clustering excluded repertoires with fewer than 30,000 or more than 120,000 public chains, plus five with anomalous nucleotide sharing. TCRdb holds this immuneACCESS table with in-frame rearrangements only. Some clones are missing; in checked studies, unresolved V genes explain under half, and the rest has no known cause. D and trimming come from the DNA, and the V and J calls and clone size come from that table. The sample table contains some 140,000 clones; only one count was recorded for less than 80% of them. The ten largest make up around 2% of the sample.

The cohort comprised around 690 healthy bone marrow donors. All cohort members were sampled while nominally healthy, although unrecorded immune exposures were likely present. The donor tested CMV seropositive and was one of the 289 seropositive cohort members. A peripheral blood sample was provided by each donor, and peripheral blood mononuclear cells were used for TCR beta sequencing. The Qiagen DNeasy Blood Extraction Kit was used to extract genomic DNA from the blood cell samples. The clonotype comes from a female donor in good health and CMV-seropositive. Sequencing used PBMCs. The chain was built from TRBV5-1 and TRBJ2-7; a weak D assignment points to TRBD1 (6 bases agree). Here the CDR3 is given as CASSPDRPYEQYF. The nucleotides are TGCGCCAGCAGCCCCGACAGGCCTTACGAGCAGTACTTC.